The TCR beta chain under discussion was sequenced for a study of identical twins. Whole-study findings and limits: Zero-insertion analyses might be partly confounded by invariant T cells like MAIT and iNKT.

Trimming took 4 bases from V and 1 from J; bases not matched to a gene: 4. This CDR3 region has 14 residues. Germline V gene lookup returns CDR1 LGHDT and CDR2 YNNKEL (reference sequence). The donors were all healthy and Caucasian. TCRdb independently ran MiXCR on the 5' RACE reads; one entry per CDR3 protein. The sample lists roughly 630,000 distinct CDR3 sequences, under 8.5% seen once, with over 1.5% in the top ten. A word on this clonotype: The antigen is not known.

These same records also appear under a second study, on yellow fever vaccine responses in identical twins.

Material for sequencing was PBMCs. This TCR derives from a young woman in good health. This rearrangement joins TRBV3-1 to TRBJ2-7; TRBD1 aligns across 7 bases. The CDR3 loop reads CASSPGQRSYEQYF. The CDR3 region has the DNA TGTGCCAGCAGCCCGGGACAGAGATCCTACGAGCAGTACTTC.